This TCR beta chain was identified in a study of cytotoxic CD8 clonotypes in ibrutinib-treated CLL. Study as a whole: The cohort had about a dozen relapsed/refractory and fewer than 16 treatment-naive patients, 17 to 18 IGHV unmutated.

CDR1 and CDR2 from the germline V gene are SGHTA and FQGNSA. V shed 4 bases and J shed 6 bases, with 16 bases lying between them. CDR3 length: 15 residues. This clone appeared once. Its antigen remains unidentified. Sequencing used immunoSEQ multiplex PCR; TCRdb keeps in-frame clones, though not all of them. The sample lists fewer than 85,000 clones, about 76% occurring once. Study findings and constraints: While tracking circulating CD8+ T-cell counts, baseline clonality exceeded that of age-matched healthy donors. Elevated clonality accompanied ibrutinib response, with a return toward baseline values at progression.

This chain connects TRBV7-2 to TRBJ2-1; D is possibly TRBD1 (5 bases). The source was PBMCs, collected after 12 months of ibrutinib treatment. The TCR comes from a human donor with chronic lymphocytic leukemia. The CDR3 DNA is TGTGCCAGCAGCTCGTGGGGCGGTTCCGGCAATGAGCAGTTCTTC. Translating it yields CASSSWGGSGNEQFF.